The TCR beta chain described here comes from a study of beta chain features in type 1 diabetes. Study conclusions and caveats: For Type 1 diabetes patients, all four CD4+ subsets carried TCRB CDR3s that were moderately but significantly shorter. With patients and controls alike, PCR might favor shorter templates to an equal degree. Highly expressing activated T cells could be over-counted with a cDNA template. Patients with type 1 diabetes carried fewer insertions and had more deletions at their VDJ junctions. Within patients, naive, central memory and Treg TCRB repertoires seemed more similar than within healthy donors.

The study reverse transcribed the entire isolated RNA, so it sequenced expressed TCRB transcripts. TCRdb keeps only in-frame clones here, not all; method: immunoSEQ multiplex PCR. The sample shows 200,000 to 250,000 clones, about 14% of them seen only once. V was cut by 4 bases and J by 6 bases, with 12 bases left in between. CDR1 SQVTM and CDR2 ANQGSEA come from the germline V gene. The CDR3 is 12 amino acids. This clone was seen more than once but under ten times. Its specificity is not known. The sequence was obtained from a man aged 30-40 years with type 1 diabetes. The sequenced material came from naive CD4+ T cells from blood. The chain carries TRBV29-1 and TRBJ1-1; D not resolved. The DNA of the CDR3 is TGCAGCGTTGGGAGCACGGCGGCTGAAGCTTTCTTT. Its protein is CSVGSTAAEAFF.